The clone carrying this TCR beta chain was detected a few times. This sample was taken from a study of cytomegalovirus exposure and HLA in healthy donors. Vbeta (60) and Jbeta (13) primers were used in the PCR. Profiling relied on immunoSEQ multiplex PCR, and the TCRdb table lists in-frame clones only, not all of them. The data hold 120,000 or so clones, with over 70% observed a single time. Trimming left V 3 bases short and J 7 bases short, with 13 bases between. Per the germline V gene, CDR1 is SGHTA and CDR2 is FQGNSA. The CDR3 sequence is 13 residues long. The clonotype comes from a woman in her forties or fifties in good health and CMV-seropositive. The rearrangement uses TRBV7-2 and TRBJ2-7; D possibly corresponds to TRBD1 (6 bases). The sequenced sample consisted of PBMCs. CDR3 sequence (DNA): TGTGCCAGCAGCTTGGGACCTAGGGGGGAGCAGTACTTC. It is translated as CASSLGPRGEQYF. The entire variable domain, with the rest obtained from reference TRBV7-2 and TRBJ2-7, is as follows: GAGVSQSPSNKVTEKGKDVELRCDPISGHTALYWYRQSLGQGLEFLIYFQGNSAPDKSGLPSDRFSAERTGGSVSTLTIQRTQQEDSAVYLCASSLGPRGEQYFGPGTRLTVT.